Included here is one T cell receptor (beta chain) sequence, with context. TCRdb independently ran MiXCR on the RT-PCR reads; one entry per CDR3 protein. Among 550,000 to 800,000 distinct CDR3 sequences listed, 15% to 19% were seen once. This sample was taken from a study of response to subunit inactivated influenza vaccine. The receptor was derived from a man in his fifties who received an inactivated influenza vaccine. Sequencing was performed on PBMCs from blood, taken 12 days after vaccination.

CDR3 loop: CASSWGQGVGEQFF. CDR3 bases: TGTGCCAGCAGCTGGGGACAGGGAGTAGGGGAGCAGTTCTTC. The chain combines TRBV12-3 or TRBV12-4 with TRBJ2-1, with 9 positions matching TRBD1. Trimming took 6 bases from V and 10 from J; bases not matched to a gene: 10. The CDR3 has 14 residues.